One TCR beta chain is described in this entry. This sample is part of a study of T cell changes during pregnancy in multiple sclerosis. Only in-frame clones appear in the TCRdb table, and some are missing; sequencing was by immunoSEQ multiplex PCR. The sample contains 55,000 to 70,000 clones, 70% to 90% of which appear only once. The germline V gene encodes CDR1 LNHDA and CDR2 SQIVND (reference sequence). The CDR3 consists of 15 residues. Trimming shortened V by 0 bases and J by 2 bases, and 10 bases separated the two germline ends. The V call is TRBV19, the J call TRBJ2-5; maybe TRBD2 (6 bases). The TCR sequence derives from a female donor with multiple sclerosis, enrolled in a pregnancy study. Material: peripheral blood, obtained after pregnancy. The CDR3 spells CASSIDLGGQETQYF. The CDR3 nucleotides read TGTGCCAGTAGTATAGATCTGGGGGGACAAGAGACCCAGTACTTC.